The present T cell receptor (beta chain) was sequenced within a study of blood T cell repertoires in COVID-19. About the research overall: Samples came from the United States, Italy and Spain, spanning acute and convalescent COVID-19. In each case, the material was cDNA or gDNA derived from T cells, B-cell-depleted T cells, or PBMCs.

In the original processing: Researchers report that nucleated cell counts were estimated from reference gene primer amplification. The protocol was immunoSEQ multiplex PCR, while the TCRdb copy is restricted to in-frame clones and leaves out a portion. The DNA gave D and trimming, while V, J and clone size come from that table. Of 400,000 to 500,000 clones listed, about nine tenths were seen once; the top ten hold under 1.5%. This clone was recorded only once. The CDR3 consists of 14 residues. V lost 2 bases to trimming and J lost 5 bases, with 11 bases between them. Germline CDR1 SGHRS, CDR2 YFSETQ. The sample taken for sequencing was peripheral blood. The receptor was derived from a woman in her thirties with active or convalescent COVID-19. The V call is TRBV5-1, the J call TRBJ2-4, with D perhaps matching TRBD1 (5 bases). The CDR3 DNA sequence: TGCGCCAGCAGCTTAGCAGGGTCCCAAAACATTCAGTACTTC. Its translation: CASSLAGSQNIQYF.